The 25 T cell receptor beta chains reported below all come from one sample, sequenced in a study of blood T cell repertoires in COVID-19. Using immunoSEQ multiplex PCR, the repertoire was profiled, and TCRdb retains in-frame clones only, with some absent. Among about 190,000 clones, 78% were seen once, and the ten largest hold approximately 2.9%. Material for sequencing was peripheral blood. All receptors come from a woman over 75 with active or convalescent COVID-19.

The chain carries TRBV2 and TRBJ1-2; D gene uncertain. The CDR3 is made up of 16 amino acids. V was clipped by 7 bases and J by 6 bases, with 24 bases between them. Per the germline V gene, CDR1 is SNHLY and CDR2 is FYNNEI. CDR3 loop: CASNRRRPQGDDGYTF. In nucleotides, the CDR3 is TGTGCCAGCAACCGCCGAAGGCCCCAAGGAGATGATGGCTACACCTTC. Drawing the rest from reference TRBV2 and TRBJ1-2, the complete variable domain is EPEVTQTPSHQVTQMGQEVILRCVPISNHLYFYWYRQILGQKVEFLVSFYNNEISEKSEIFDDQFSVERPDGSNFTLKIRSTKLEDSAMYFCASNRRRPQGDDGYTFGSGTRLTVV.

This clone was recorded only once. This chain joins TRBV11-2 and TRBJ1-5; D not certain. The CDR3 totals 15 residues. V was cut by 1 base and J by 2 bases, with 9 bases left in between. Per the germline V gene, CDR1 is SGHAT and CDR2 is FQNNGV. In DNA, the CDR3 is TGTGCCAGCAGCTTAGGTTTTTCTGGCAATCAGCCCCAGCATTTT. This encodes CASSLGFSGNQPQHF.

The chain is built from TRBV19 and TRBJ2-2; 10 nucleotides align to TRBD2. V lost 3 bases and J lost 5; bases outside the gene matches: 12. The CDR3 sequence is 18 residues long. Germline V gene lookup returns CDR1 LNHDA and CDR2 SQIVND (reference sequence). CDR3 sequence: CASSIFASGGRWTGELFF. CDR3 nucleotide sequence: TGTGCCAGTAGTATTTTCGCTAGCGGGGGTAGGTGGACCGGGGAGCTGTTTTTT.

The chain uses TRBV18 and TRBJ1-6; D ambiguous. Germline V gene sequence: CDR1 KGHSH, CDR2 LQKENI. The CDR3 has 15 amino acids. V lost 2 bases and J lost 6, with 11 bases in between. CDR3 bases: TGTGCCAGCTCACCAAGCACAGCGGTTAATTCACCCCTCCACTTT. It specifies CASSPSTAVNSPLHF.

This clone showed up just a few times. J is TRBJ2-5 and V is TRBV15, with TRBD1 as a possible D gene (6 bases). The V gene's germline CDR1 is LNHNV and CDR2 YYDKDF (reference sequence). With 1 base removed from V and 3 bases from J, the gap between germline ends came to 15 bases. CDR3 length: 16 residues. The CDR3 DNA follows: TGTGCCACCAGCAGAGGGCCCATAGCAGGGGAAGAGACCCAGTACTTC. This gives the protein CATSRGPIAGEETQYF.

This chain uses TRBV10-3 with TRBJ2-1; possibly TRBD2 for D (6 bases). Germline lookup yields CDR1 ENHRY and CDR2 SYGVKD. The CDR3 has 18 residues. V was pared by 7 bases and J by 0 bases, with 22 bases between. As DNA, the CDR3 is TGTGCCATCATCAGCTCTGGCGGAGGGCAGAGCTCCTACAATGAGCAGTTCTTC. Translation: CAIISSGGGQSSYNEQFF.

This clone was detected only a few times. This chain connects TRBV2 to TRBJ1-6, with 10 bases identical to TRBD1. V trimming: 6 bases; J trimming: 9 bases; junction bases outside the gene matches: 8. The CDR3 has 15 amino acids. The V gene's germline CDR1 is SNHLY and CDR2 FYNNEI. The CDR3 loop reads CASSGDRGLGSPLHF. CDR3 nucleotide sequence: TGTGCCAGCAGCGGCGACAGGGGGCTAGGTTCACCCCTCCACTTT. Looking up the rest from reference TRBV2 and TRBJ1-6 gives the full variable domain: EPEVTQTPSHQVTQMGQEVILRCVPISNHLYFYWYRQILGQKVEFLVSFYNNEISEKSEIFDDQFSVERPDGSNFTLKIRSTKLEDSAMYFCASSGDRGLGSPLHFGNGTRLTVT.

With respect to this clone: The same CDR3 can be traced to other DNA sequences in this sample. The V gene is TRBV28, the J gene TRBJ1-2; no definite D call. Germline V gene lookup returns CDR1 MDHEN and CDR2 SYDVKM. Deletions cut 3 bases from V and 4 bases from J, with 9 bases between. CDR3 length equals 13 residues. The CDR3 protein is CASSFSSSYGYTF. CDR3 nucleotide sequence: TGTGCCAGCAGTTTTTCCTCTTCCTATGGCTACACCTTC.

CDR3 residues: CASSDRGDLGYGYTF. The CDR3 DNA follows: TGTGCCAGCAGCGACAGGGGGGACTTAGGTTATGGCTACACCTTC. The chain joins TRBV6-5 to TRBJ1-2, with 9 bases matching TRBD1. The J segment lost 5 bases and the V segment lost 6 bases, leaving 10 bases of the junction unmatched. Per the germline V gene, CDR1 is MNHEY and CDR2 is SVGAGI. The CDR3 consists of 15 residues.

For the CDR3, the DNA is TGTGCCAGCAGCCAAGATTCGGGGAACGGGGGCACTGAAGCTTTCTTT. Its translation is CASSQDSGNGGTEAFF. The rearrangement joins TRBV3-1 (or the pseudogene TRBV3-2) to TRBJ1-1; D might be TRBD1 (5 bases). This CDR3 has 16 residues. In germline, CDR1 is LGHDT, CDR2 YNNKEL (reference sequence). V was shortened by 0 bases and J by 4 bases, with 15 bases between the two germline ends.

The rearrangement links TRBV28 to TRBJ2-6; possibly TRBD1 for D (5 bases). Germline V lookup: CDR1 MDHEN, CDR2 SYDVKM. The CDR3 is 18 amino acids. Trimming cost V 3 bases and J 0 bases, with 15 bases left between them. The CDR3: CASSFSILQGSGANVLTF. The CDR3, as DNA: TGTGCCAGCAGTTTTTCGATTTTGCAGGGCTCTGGGGCCAACGTCCTGACTTTC.

J is TRBJ1-1 and V is TRBV28; D is unclear. The germline V gene has CDR1 MDHEN and CDR2 SYDVKM. This CDR3 has 14 residues. Trimming cost V 4 bases and J 1 base, with 10 bases left between them. CDR3 loop: CASSSPGGNTEAFF. CDR3 DNA: TGTGCCAGCAGTTCTCCCGGAGGGAACACTGAAGCTTTCTTT. Supplemented by reference TRBV28 and TRBJ1-1, the full variable domain reads DVKVTQSSRYLVKRTGEKVFLECVQDMDHENMFWYRQDPGLGLRLIYFSYDVKMKEKGDIPEGYSVSREKKERFSLILESASTNQTSMYLCASSSPGGNTEAFFGQGTRLTVV.

This clone was counted a few times. This chain joins TRBV14 and TRBJ1-1; the D gene is possibly TRBD1 (5 bases). This CDR3 is 15 amino acids long. V was trimmed by 3 bases and J by 0 bases, leaving 11 bases between them. Germline CDR1 and CDR2: SGHDN and FVKESK. The CDR3 loop reads CASSHPQDLNTEAFF. DNA for the CDR3: TGTGCCAGCAGCCACCCACAGGATTTGAACACTGAAGCTTTCTTT.

The gene calls are TRBV6-5 and TRBJ2-7; D is uncertain. The germline V gene encodes CDR1 MNHEY and CDR2 SVGAGI. The length of the CDR3 is 13 residues. V shed 5 bases and J shed 6 bases, with 14 bases lying between them. The CDR3 loop is CASSLRLGAEQYF. The CDR3 DNA reads TGTGCCAGCAGTCTCCGACTTGGAGCCGAGCAGTACTTC.

This clone was found once. The V and J genes are TRBV5-8 and TRBJ1-6; D is perhaps TRBD1 (5 bases). Germline V gene lookup returns CDR1 SGHTS and CDR2 YDEGEE. This CDR3 region has 16 residues. Trimming cost V 0 bases and J 3 bases, with 10 bases left between them. The CDR3 region is CASSLVSGIYNSPLHF. CDR3 bases: TGTGCCAGCAGCTTGGTTTCAGGGATCTATAATTCACCCCTCCACTTT. Looking up the rest from reference TRBV5-8 and TRBJ1-6 gives the full variable domain: EAGVTQSPTHLIKTRGQQATLRCSPISGHTSVYWYQQALGLGLQFLLWYDEGEERNRGNFPPRFSGRQFPNYSSELNVNALELEDSALYLCASSLVSGIYNSPLHFGNGTRLTVT.

The CDR3 protein is CASSQAVWNEQFF. The CDR3 nucleotides read TGTGCCAGCAGCCAAGCGGTCTGGAATGAGCAGTTCTTC. V is TRBV3-1 (or the pseudogene TRBV3-2) and J is TRBJ2-1; D remains ambiguous. The CDR3 runs 13 residues. Trimming took off 1 base at V and 7 bases at J, with 8 bases between the two ends. The germline gives CDR1 LGHDT, CDR2 YNNKEL (reference sequence).

The rearrangement joins TRBV5-4 to TRBJ1-2, with D perhaps matching TRBD1 (6 bases). The CDR3 length is 13 residues. Germline V gene lookup returns CDR1 SGHNT and CDR2 YYREEE (reference sequence). V was cut by 3 bases and J by 8 bases, with 14 bases left in between. The CDR3, as DNA: TGTGCCAGCAGCTACGACAGGAATGGGGGCTACACCTTC. As protein: CASSYDRNGGYTF.

The chain employs TRBV30 and TRBJ2-7, with D possibly matching TRBD1 (6 bases). There are 13 residues in the CDR3. V lost 0 bases and J 6 bases, leaving 12 bases between the germline ends. The germline V gene has CDR1 GTSNPN and CDR2 SVGIG (reference sequence). This chain's CDR3 is CAWSVHEGGEQYF. The CDR3 DNA is TGTGCCTGGAGTGTACATGAAGGGGGCGAGCAGTACTTC.

The chain combines TRBV7-3 with TRBJ1-1; D possibly corresponds to TRBD1 (6 bases). The germline V and J ends were trimmed by 4 bases and 6 bases, with 12 bases remaining between them. The CDR3 covers 13 residues. From germline, CDR1 is SGHTA and CDR2 FQGTGA. This CDR3 is CASSSYRVPEAFF. In nucleotides, the CDR3 is TGTGCCAGCAGCTCCTACAGGGTTCCTGAAGCTTTCTTT.

The rearrangement links TRBV7-2 to TRBJ1-5; 9 bases agree with TRBD1. CDR3 size: 16 residues. CDR1 SGHTA and CDR2 FQGNSA come from the germline V gene. J lost 6 bases, V lost 5 bases, and 11 bases had no gene match. The CDR3 here is CASSAYFGTGFQPQHF. The CDR3 nucleotides are TGTGCCAGCAGCGCATACTTCGGGACAGGGTTTCAGCCCCAGCATTTT.

A note on this clone: Within the sample, other DNA sequences also encode this same CDR3. The rearrangement uses TRBV4-1 and TRBJ2-7, with D hard to call. The V gene lost 1 base and the J gene lost 4 bases, with 11 bases spanning the gap. This CDR3 has 14 residues. CDR1 is MGHRA, CDR2 YSYEKL, per germline. The CDR3 DNA follows: TGCGCCAGCAGCCAAGGAACAGTTTCGTACGAGCAGTACTTC. Translated: CASSQGTVSYEQYF.

There are a few counts of this clone. CDR3 region: CASSFLASTDTQYF. The CDR3 nucleotides are TGTGCCAGCAGCTTTTTAGCTAGCACAGATACGCAGTATTTT. The gene calls are TRBV11-1 and TRBJ2-3; D gene unclear. This CDR3 is 14 amino acids long. The ends were cut back, 3 bases at V and 0 bases at J, with 7 bases in the middle. Germline values: CDR1 SGHAT, CDR2 FQDESV (reference sequence). The entire variable domain, with the rest obtained from reference TRBV11-1 and TRBJ2-3, is as follows: EAEVAQSPRYKITEKSQAVAFWCDPISGHATLYWYRQILGQGPELLVQFQDESVVDDSQLPKDRFSAERLKGVDSTLKIQPAELGDSAMYLCASSFLASTDTQYFGPGTRLTVL.

The rearrangement joins TRBV5-1 to TRBJ2-1; a weak D match, TRBD1 (5 bases). Trimming removed 4 bases from V and 4 bases from J, with 12 bases in between. Germline V gene sequence: CDR1 SGHRS, CDR2 YFSETQ. The CDR3 loop spans 14 amino acids. The CDR3 region is CASSPGASYNEQFF. The CDR3 region has the DNA TGCGCCAGCAGCCCTGGGGCGTCTTACAATGAGCAGTTCTTC.

The rearrangement joins TRBV3-1 (or the pseudogene TRBV3-2) to TRBJ2-3; D is undetermined. The CDR3 runs to 14 residues. V dropped 3 bases and J dropped 0 bases, with 7 bases sitting between them. Germline V gene sequence: CDR1 LGHDT, CDR2 YNNKEL (reference sequence). CDR3 nucleotide sequence: TGTGCCAGCAGCCAGTTCGGGAGCACAGATACGCAGTATTTT. The encoded protein is CASSQFGSTDTQYF.

The chain is built from TRBV2 and TRBJ1-1; unclear D gene. The germline gives CDR1 SNHLY, CDR2 FYNNEI. The CDR3 spans 14 residues. The ends were cut back, 4 bases at V and 1 base at J, with 10 bases in the middle. The CDR3 protein is CASSAGSRNTEAFF. CDR3 DNA sequence: TGTGCCAGCAGTGCAGGCAGCCGGAACACTGAAGCTTTCTTT.